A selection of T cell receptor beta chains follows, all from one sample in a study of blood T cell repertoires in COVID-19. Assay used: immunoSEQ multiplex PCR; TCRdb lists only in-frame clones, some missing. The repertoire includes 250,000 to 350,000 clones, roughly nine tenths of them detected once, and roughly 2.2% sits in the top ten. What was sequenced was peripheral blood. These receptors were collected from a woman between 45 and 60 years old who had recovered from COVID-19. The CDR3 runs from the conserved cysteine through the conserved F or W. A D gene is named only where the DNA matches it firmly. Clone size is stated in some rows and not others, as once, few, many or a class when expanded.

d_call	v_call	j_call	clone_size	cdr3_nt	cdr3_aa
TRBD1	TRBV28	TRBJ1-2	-	TGTGCCAGCAGGGAGGGACAGGGGGATGGCTACACCTTC	CASREGQGDGYTF
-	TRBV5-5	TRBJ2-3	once	TGTGCCAGCAGCTTGAACAAGGGGTTGGCTAGCACAGATACGCAGTATTTT	CASSLNKGLASTDTQYF
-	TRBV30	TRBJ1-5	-	TGTGCCTGGAGCCCCGTTGGGGGCTGGGCTCAGCCCCAGCATTTT	CAWSPVGGWAQPQHF
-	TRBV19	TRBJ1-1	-	TGTGCCAGTAAAAGTACGGAGTGGTACACTGAAGCTTTCTTT	CASKSTEWYTEAFF
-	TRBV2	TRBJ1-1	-	TGTGCCAGCAGTGAACGTCGTCGGAACACTGAAGCTTTCTTT	CASSERRRNTEAFF
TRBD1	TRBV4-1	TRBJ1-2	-	TGCGCCAGCAGGCTTCCGGGACAGGGGAGTGGCTACACCTTC	CASRLPGQGSGYTF
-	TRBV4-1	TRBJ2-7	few	TGCGCCAGCAGCCACAGGACAGCGTCCTACGAGCAGTACTTC	CASSHRTASYEQYF
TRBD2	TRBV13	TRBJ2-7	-	TGTGCCAGCTCCGGACTAGCGGGAGCCCTCGGCGAGCAGTACTTC	CASSGLAGALGEQYF
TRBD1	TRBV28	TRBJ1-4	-	TGTGCCAGCAGGGGGACAGGGGGGGAAAAACTGTTTTTT	CASRGTGGEKLFF
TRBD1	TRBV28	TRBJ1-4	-	TGTGCCAGCAGCCTCCCCGGGACAGGGTTAGAAAAACTGTTTTTT	CASSLPGTGLEKLFF
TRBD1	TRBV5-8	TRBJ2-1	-	TGTGCCAGCAGTACCGGGACAGGGGGCTACAATGAGCAGTTCTTC	CASSTGTGGYNEQFF
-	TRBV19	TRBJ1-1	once	TGTGCCAGTAGTATAGACAGGGATCGACCGGCTTTCTTT	CASSIDRDRPAFF
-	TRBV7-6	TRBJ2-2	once	TGTGCCAGCAGCTTACAGGCTTTCGCAGGGCACACCGGGGAGCTGTTTTTT	CASSLQAFAGHTGELFF
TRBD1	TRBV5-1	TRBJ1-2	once	TGCGCCAGCAGCACAGGACAGGGGGCAAATGGCTACACCTTC	CASSTGQGANGYTF
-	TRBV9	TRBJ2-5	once	TGTGCCAGCAGCCCACGTCTGGAGGGAACCCAGTACTTC	CASSPRLEGTQYF
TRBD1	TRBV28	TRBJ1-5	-	TGTGCCAGCAGCCGTAGGGACAGGCCGCGCAATCAGCCCCAGCATTTT	CASSRRDRPRNQPQHF
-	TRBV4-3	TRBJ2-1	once	TGCGCCAGCAGCCAAGAACTCGGGTCGAGCTCCTACAATGAGCAGTTCTTC	CASSQELGSSSYNEQFF
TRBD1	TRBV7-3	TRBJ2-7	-	TGTGCCAGCAGCCGCGGGACAGGCTCCTACGAGCAGTACTTC	CASSRGTGSYEQYF
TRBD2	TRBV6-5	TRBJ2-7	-	TGTGCCAGCAACCCAGGGAGGGCCTACGAGCAGTACTTC	CASNPGRAYEQYF
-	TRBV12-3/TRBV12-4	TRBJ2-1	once	TGTGCCAGCAGGCTCAGGCACAATGAGCAGTTCTTC	CASRLRHNEQFF
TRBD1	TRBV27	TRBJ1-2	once	TGTGCCAGCGGCTCCGGGACAGGGGGAAACTATGGCTACACCTTC	CASGSGTGGNYGYTF
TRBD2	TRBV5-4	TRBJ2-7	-	TGTGCCAGCAGCTTAGGTAGCGGGTCCTACGAGCAGTACTTC	CASSLGSGSYEQYF
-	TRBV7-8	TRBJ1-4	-	TGTGCCAGCAGCTTAGGCCAGGGAGGCGGAAAACTGTTTTTT	CASSLGQGGGKLFF
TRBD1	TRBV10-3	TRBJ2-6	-	TGTGCCATCAGTCAGGGGGCTAGTTCTGGGGCCAACGTCCTGACTTTC	CAISQGASSGANVLTF
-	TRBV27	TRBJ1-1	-	TGTGCCAGCAGTCTCGACAGGTTACAGGGAGCTTTCTTT	CASSLDRLQGAFF
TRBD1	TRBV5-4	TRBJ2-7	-	TGTGCCAGCAGCTTGCCGGGGACAGTATCCTACGAGCAGTACTTC	CASSLPGTVSYEQYF
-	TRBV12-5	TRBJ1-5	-	TGTGCTAGTGGCTATACAGTTTTCCCGGGGATCTATCAGCCCCAGCATTTT	CASGYTVFPGIYQPQHF
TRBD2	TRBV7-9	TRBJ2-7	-	TGTGCCAGCAGCTTCGGGGGGGCAGATGGCGAGCAGTACTTC	CASSFGGADGEQYF
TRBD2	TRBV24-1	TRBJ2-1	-	TGTGCCACCAGTGATCCGGCTAGCGGGAATGGTGAGCAGTTCTTC	CATSDPASGNGEQFF
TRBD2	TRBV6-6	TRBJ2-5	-	TGTGCCAGCAGTTCAGGACTAGCGGGAGGGGTAGAGACCCAGTACTTC	CASSSGLAGGVETQYF
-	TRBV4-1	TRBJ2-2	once	TGCGCCAGCAGCCAAGATAGAGTTTTGGGGGAGCTGTTTTTT	CASSQDRVLGELFF
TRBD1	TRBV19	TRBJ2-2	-	TGTGCCAGTCGGGACAGGGGAAACGGGGAGCTGTTTTTT	CASRDRGNGELFF
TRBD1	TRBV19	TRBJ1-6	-	TGTGCCAGTCGGACAGGGGTTAATTCACCCCTCCACTTT	CASRTGVNSPLHF
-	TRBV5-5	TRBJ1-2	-	TGTGCCAGCAGCTTGCGGGATTCAGATGGCTACACCTTC	CASSLRDSDGYTF
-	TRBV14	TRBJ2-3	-	TGTGCCAGCAGCCAAGATGCAGGGGTGGCAGATACGCAGTATTTT	CASSQDAGVADTQYF
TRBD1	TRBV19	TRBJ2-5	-	TGTGCCACCCGACAGGGGCTGGAGACCCAGTACTTC	CATRQGLETQYF
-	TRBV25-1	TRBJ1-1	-	TGTGCCAGCAGTGAATCACAGCTGCCGAACACTGAAGCTTTCTTT	CASSESQLPNTEAFF
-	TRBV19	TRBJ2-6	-	TGTGCCAGTAGTATTGGGGGAGGTGGGGCCAACGTCCTGACTTTC	CASSIGGGGANVLTF
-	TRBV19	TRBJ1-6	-	TGTGCCACCGCTGAGGATGGGAATTCACCCCTCCACTTT	CATAEDGNSPLHF
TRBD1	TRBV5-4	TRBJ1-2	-	TGTGCCAGCAGCTTGGCCCAGGACAGGGGATACTATGGCTACACCTTC	CASSLAQDRGYYGYTF
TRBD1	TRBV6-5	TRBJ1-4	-	TGTGCCAGCAGTTACGAGGACAGGGTTGAAAAACTGTTTTTT	CASSYEDRVEKLFF
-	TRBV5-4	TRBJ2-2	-	TGTGCCAGCAGCCCGAGAGGGAACACCGGGGAGCTGTTTTTT	CASSPRGNTGELFF
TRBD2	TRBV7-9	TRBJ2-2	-	TGTGCCAGCAGCTTACTCGGGAGGACCGGGGAGCTGTTTTTT	CASSLLGRTGELFF
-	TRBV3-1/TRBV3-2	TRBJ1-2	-	TGTGCCAGCAGCCAAGTCGGCCCAGGGGCGGTCGGCTACACCTTC	CASSQVGPGAVGYTF
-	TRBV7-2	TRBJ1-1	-	TGTGCCAGCAGCTTATCGGTTCTGGGGGCGAGCGCTGAAGCTTTCTTT	CASSLSVLGASAEAFF
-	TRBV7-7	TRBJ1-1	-	TGTGCTAGCAGCTTAGACTATGGGAGTGAAGCTTTCTTT	CASSLDYGSEAFF
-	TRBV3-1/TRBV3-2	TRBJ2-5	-	TGTGCCAGCAGTCAAACCCAGGGATCAGAGACCCAGTACTTC	CASSQTQGSETQYF
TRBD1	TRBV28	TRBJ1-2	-	TGTGCCAGCAGTTTTCGGGACAGGGTCGGTGGCTACACCTTC	CASSFRDRVGGYTF
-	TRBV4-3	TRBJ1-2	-	TGCGCCAGCAGCCAAGTAGATTCGGGGTCCTATGGCTACACCTTC	CASSQVDSGSYGYTF
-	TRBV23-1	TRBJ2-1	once	TGCGCCAGCAGACCTTCCCAATTCCCCGGGACACCCTACAATGAGCAGTTCTTC	CASRPSQFPGTPYNEQFF